This TCR beta chain appears in the sequencing data of a study of cytomegalovirus exposure and HLA in healthy donors. Background on the study: Just over 80% of 398 genotyped donors fell in the Caucasian-associated ancestry cluster.

13 Jbeta primers and 60 Vbeta primers were used for the PCR. Libraries were prepared by immunoSEQ multiplex PCR; TCRdb keeps only in-frame clonotypes and omits some of them. The data hold around 140,000 clones, with around 73% observed a single time. V was clipped by 0 bases and J by 0 bases, with 8 bases between them. The CDR3 spans 15 residues. In germline, CDR1 is SGHVS, CDR2 FQNEAQ. The sequence derives from a female donor in good health and CMV-seronegative. This chain joins TRBV7-8 and TRBJ1-1; perhaps TRBD1 as D (5 bases). Sequenced sample: PBMCs. As DNA, the CDR3 is TGTGCCAGCAGCTTAGCGCAGGGTTTGAACACTGAAGCTTTCTTT. It specifies CASSLAQGLNTEAFF.